The TCR beta chain described here comes from a study of cytomegalovirus exposure and HLA in healthy donors. Study-level results: Within an earlier analysis, most TCR beta V segments proved productive either about 87% or about 30% of the time. A later analysis appeared to link common viral pathogens to several of the most significant clusters. Beyond CMV serostatus, there was no information to go on about immune exposure.

PCR primers comprised 60 Vbeta and 13 Jbeta primers. Assay used: immunoSEQ multiplex PCR; TCRdb lists only in-frame clones, some missing. This table holds about 180,000 clones, 60% to 85% found once. Points on this clone: As yet, its antigen is unknown.

The V gene end was trimmed by 0 bases and the J gene end by 6 bases; junction bases not matched to a gene: 5. The V gene's germline CDR1 is LGHNA and CDR2 YSLEER. The CDR3 has 15 residues. The sequenced material came from PBMCs. The clonotype originates from a male donor in good health and CMV-seronegative. The gene calls are TRBV4-3 and TRBJ1-5; 7 nucleotides match TRBD1. CDR3 in amino acids: CASSQDSQGTQPQHF. The CDR3 DNA reads as TGCGCCAGCAGCCAAGATTCACAGGGGACTCAGCCCCAGCATTTT.